Listed below are T cell receptor beta chains from one sample, sequenced in a study of blood T cell repertoires in COVID-19. TCRdb's table, derived via immunoSEQ multiplex PCR, lists solely in-frame clones and lacks some. The sample records about 170,000 clones, 82% being singletons. The sequenced sample was peripheral blood. The receptors were gathered from a middle-aged woman with COVID-19, enrolled during active disease. Each CDR3 is given with its conserved first and last residue.

j_call	v_call	cdr3_aa
TRBJ2-2	TRBV27	CASRGLANTGELFF
TRBJ2-7	TRBV12-3/TRBV12-4	CASSLGSYEQYF
TRBJ1-1	TRBV10-1	CASRLDISPEAFF
TRBJ1-6	TRBV30	CAWSVLAQGRSPLHF
TRBJ1-4	TRBV27	CASSPWTSGELFF
TRBJ1-3	TRBV10-3	CAISARGQGLGNTIYF
TRBJ1-4	TRBV14	CASSQGSVRQNEKLFF
TRBJ2-5	TRBV9	CASSVGGGPAQETQYF
TRBJ1-2	TRBV14	CASSQGQGRNYGYTF
TRBJ2-6	TRBV19	CASSLLGQGTPGANVLTF
TRBJ1-1	TRBV19	CASAQANTEAFF
TRBJ2-1	TRBV28	CASTSGTGPFF
TRBJ2-1	TRBV6-6	CASSRGYNEQFF
TRBJ2-3	TRBV19	CASSFQRKTDTQYF